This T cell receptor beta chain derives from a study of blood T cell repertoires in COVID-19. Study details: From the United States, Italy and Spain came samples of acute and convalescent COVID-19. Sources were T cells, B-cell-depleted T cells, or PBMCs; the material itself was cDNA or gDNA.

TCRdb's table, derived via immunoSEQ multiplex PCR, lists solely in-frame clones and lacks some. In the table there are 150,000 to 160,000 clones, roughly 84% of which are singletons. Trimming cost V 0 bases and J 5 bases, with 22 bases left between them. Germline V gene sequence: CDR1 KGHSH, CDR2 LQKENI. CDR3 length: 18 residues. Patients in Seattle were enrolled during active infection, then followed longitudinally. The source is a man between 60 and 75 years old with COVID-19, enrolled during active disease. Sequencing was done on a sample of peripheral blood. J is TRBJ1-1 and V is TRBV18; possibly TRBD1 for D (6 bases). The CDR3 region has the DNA TGTGCCAGCTCACCACCGGGTAGGACAGCGAGCCCGGGAACTGAAGCTTTCTTT. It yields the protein CASSPPGRTASPGTEAFF.